The clone carrying this T cell receptor beta chain was recorded once. Repertoires were generated with immunoSEQ multiplex PCR, while TCRdb's copy carries only in-frame clones and drops some. The sample records about 76,000 clones, approximately 96% being singletons. The data were obtained in a study of technical replicates of blood from a handful of donors. The CDR3 length is 16 residues. Germline loops: CDR1 MNHEY, CDR2 SMNVEV (reference sequence). With 0 bases removed from V and 2 bases from J, the gap between germline ends came to 11 bases. The receptor comes from a human donor in good health. Material for sequencing was T cells isolated from PBMCs. This chain links TRBV27 with TRBJ1-5; D is undetermined. CDR3 nucleotide sequence: TGTGCCAGCAGTTTATCCCCCCTAGGAGGCAATCAGCCCCAGCATTTT. It is translated as CASSLSPLGGNQPQHF.